This T cell receptor (beta chain) originates from a study of T cell responses to AZD1222 COVID-19 vaccine (dated by TCRdb to the early 2020s). A note on the overall study: AZD1222 recipients with second doses at about 4 weeks or about 12 weeks were pooled, because spike-specific TCR depth and breadth did not differ between schedules. A total of 233 trial participants underwent TCR sequencing, of whom 207 had received two doses of AZD1222 and about 25 had received two doses of the MenACWY control vaccine. Enrollment into the trials was organized by age into subgroups of 18-55, 56-69 and 70-plus years, and those subgroups contained roughly 150, 30 and 60 TCR-sequenced participants, respectively. Paper-wide results and their limitations: A significant rise in spike-specific TCR breadth and depth was observed after two AZD1222 doses relative to day 0 and relative to MenACWY recipients. Epitopes outside the regions mutated in the B.1.351 and B.1.1.7 variants were reportedly recognized by nearly half of the unique spike-specific TCRs. Conclusions about previously exposed vaccinees were limited because only 5 or 6 AZD1222 recipients were SARS-CoV-2 seropositive at baseline. Participants were mostly white British, with more females than males. The authors suggested clonal diversity may have been underestimated. The 56-69-year group was small, and its depth increase did not reach significance, likely because of low power. The vaccine-associated CD4 TCRs covered the entire spike protein, and the dominant responses fell in regions 160-218 and 743-854. Because no day 14 peak-response samples were available, the repertoires could be characterized only after the peak T cell response.

This clone was detected only a few times. It has no known antigen specificity. Per-base quality was not reported, and no clone a single base away is much larger than it. The germline V gene sets CDR1 to WSHSY and CDR2 to SAAADI. Germline trimming: 4 bases from V, 6 bases from J; junction bases outside gene matches: 14. From its cysteine to its phenylalanine, the CDR3 spans 17 amino acids. Kept here is only the CDR3 DNA, which spans 51 bases and is read in frame from base 1. The time point label corresponds to: baseline before first vaccination. The vaccinee samples were drawn from two UK trials, COV001 and COV002, one of which was a single-blind randomized controlled phase 2/3 trial testing AZD1222 (ChAdOx1 nCoV-19) in healthy adults. Trial participant PBMC samples were collected at day 0 and day 28 after the second dose for TCRbeta chain sequencing. The CDR3 regions of human TCRbeta chains were subjected to immunosequencing. Turning to the authors' computational methods: TCRs in the repertoires were matched against a reference library of SARS-CoV-2-specific TCRs that had been generated with the MIRA antigen-specificity platform. Breadth meant the fraction of unique TCRs that were SARS-CoV-2-associated, whereas depth meant the fraction of total T cells that were SARS-CoV-2-associated. Using the MIRA data, every spike-specific TCR was mapped to the spike region that the TCR reacted to and assigned to either a CD4 or a CD8 class. Log10-transformed breadth and depth values were compared by one-way ANOVA with Sidak's multiple comparisons tests. TCRdb holds this immuneACCESS table with in-frame rearrangements only. Some clones are missing; in checked studies, unresolved V genes explain under half, and the rest has no known cause. The V and J calls and clone size were taken over from that table, and D and trimming were inferred from the DNA. This sample lists about 120,000 clones; about 90% were detected once. Approximately 5.9% of the sample rests with the top ten.

This receptor was identified in an adult in good health. This sample comprised peripheral blood, obtained on day 0 of AZD1222 vaccination. This chain joins TRBV10-2 to TRBJ2-2, with TRBD1 identical over 7 junction bases. The CDR3: CASSVRGGAWVSGELFF. The sequenced DNA is TGCGCCAGCAGTGTACGAGGGGGCGCTTGGGTTTCCGGGGAGCTGTTTTTT.